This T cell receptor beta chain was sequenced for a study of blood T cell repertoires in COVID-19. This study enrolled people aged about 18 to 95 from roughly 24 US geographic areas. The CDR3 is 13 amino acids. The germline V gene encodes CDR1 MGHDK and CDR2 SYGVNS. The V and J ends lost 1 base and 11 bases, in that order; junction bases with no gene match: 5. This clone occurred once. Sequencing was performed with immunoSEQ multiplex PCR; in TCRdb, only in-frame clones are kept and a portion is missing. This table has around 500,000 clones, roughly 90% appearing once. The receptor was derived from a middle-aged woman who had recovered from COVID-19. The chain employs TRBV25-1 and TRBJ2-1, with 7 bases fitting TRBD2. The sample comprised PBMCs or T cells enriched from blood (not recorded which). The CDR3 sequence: CASSEWEGGQQFF. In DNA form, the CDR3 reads TGTGCCAGCAGTGAATGGGAGGGCGGGCAGCAGTTCTTC.